The rows below give T cell receptor beta chains drawn from one sample of a study of CD8 T cells in ankylosing spondylitis. MiXCR, applied by TCRdb to the 5' RACE reads, yields one record per CDR3 protein. The sample consists of 200,000 to 250,000 distinct CDR3 sequences, approximately 24% of them appearing once. Sequencing was carried out using blood, either unsorted or a sorted T cell fraction (not recorded which). Receptors originate from a male donor with ankylosing spondylitis or in good health (not recorded which). Both conserved end residues are part of each CDR3. Each record gives: D gene, J gene, V gene, clone size, CDR3 protein, CDR3 DNA. A D gene is named only where the DNA matches it firmly. Not every row has a clone size; where given, it reads once, few, many or a size class.

TRBD2 | TRBJ2-5 | TRBV7-3 | NA | CASSPSSGTTETQYF | TGTGCCAGCAGCCCGTCTAGCGGGACGACAGAGACCCAGTACTTC
TRBD2 | TRBJ2-7 | TRBV18 | NA | CASSPLGLAALVEQYF | TGTGCCAGCTCACCCTTGGGACTAGCGGCTCTGGTGGAGCAGTACTTC
NA | TRBJ2-7 | TRBV19 | few | CASSMVSASLPYEQYF | TGTGCCAGTAGTATGGTGTCAGCCTCCCTTCCCTACGAGCAGTACTTC
NA | TRBJ2-4 | TRBV2 | few | CASSVVRVAKNIQYF | TGTGCCAGCAGTGTGGTAAGGGTGGCCAAAAACATTCAGTACTTC
TRBD1 | TRBJ1-5 | TRBV29-1 | few | CSVSDRVNQPQHF | TGCAGCGTATCCGACAGGGTCAATCAGCCCCAGCATTTT
TRBD1 | TRBJ2-1 | TRBV20-1 | NA | CSAPQGQGTNEQFF | TGCAGTGCCCCCCAGGGACAGGGGACCAATGAGCAGTTCTTC
TRBD1 | TRBJ2-7 | TRBV20-1 | few | CSAREGQGFSYEQYF | TGCAGTGCTAGGGAGGGACAGGGCTTCTCCTACGAGCAGTACTTC
NA | TRBJ2-7 | TRBV5-1 | NA | CASSEAGYEQYF | TGCGCCAGCAGCGAGGCAGGTTACGAGCAGTACTTC
TRBD2 | TRBJ2-7 | TRBV7-2 | few | CASTMTSFREQYF | TGTGCCAGCACCATGACTAGCTTCAGAGAGCAGTACTTC
TRBD2 | TRBJ2-5 | TRBV9 | NA | CASSADDAGTSGRGSQETQYF | TGTGCCAGCAGTGCCGACGACGCAGGGACTAGCGGGAGGGGTAGTCAAGAGACCCAGTACTTC
TRBD1 | TRBJ1-1 | TRBV6-5 | NA | CASSYTRTGVGTEAFF | TGTGCCAGCAGTTACACACGGACAGGGGTAGGCACTGAAGCTTTCTTT
TRBD1 | TRBJ1-2 | TRBV7-2 | few | CASSLHKGANYGYTF | TGTGCCAGCAGCCTCCATAAGGGGGCGAACTATGGCTACACCTTC
NA | TRBJ1-5 | TRBV5-1 | few | CASSPEDSFNQPQHF | TGCGCCAGCAGCCCGGAGGACTCATTCAATCAGCCCCAGCATTTT
TRBD1 | TRBJ2-4 | TRBV6-2/TRBV6-3 | many | CASGSRTGGKNIQYF | TGTGCCAGCGGCTCACGGACAGGGGGCAAAAACATTCAGTACTTC
NA | TRBJ2-1 | TRBV4-2 | NA | CASSQDRLATNEQFF | TGTGCCAGCAGCCAAGATCGTCTAGCCACCAATGAGCAGTTCTTC
TRBD2 | TRBJ2-5 | TRBV20-1 | many | CSARVGLAGGRLGETQYF | TGCAGTGCTAGAGTGGGACTAGCGGGAGGACGTTTGGGAGAGACCCAGTACTTC
NA | TRBJ2-6 | TRBV7-6 | NA | CASSFPQGGANVLTF | TGTGCCAGCAGCTTCCCTCAGGGTGGGGCCAACGTCCTGACTTTC
NA | TRBJ1-1 | TRBV29-1 | many | CSVEIGGGTEAFF | TGCAGCGTTGAGATCGGGGGGGGCACTGAAGCTTTCTTT
TRBD2 | TRBJ2-3 | TRBV20-1 | NA | CSARGLAGVRYTQYF | TGCAGTGCCCGCGGACTAGCGGGAGTGAGGTATACGCAGTATTTT
TRBD1 | TRBJ1-1 | TRBV10-3 | NA | CAIRTDREAEAFF | TGTGCCATCAGAACCGACAGGGAGGCTGAAGCTTTCTTT
NA | TRBJ2-3 | TRBV12-3/TRBV12-4 | NA | CASSLSAGTQYF | TGTGCCAGCAGTTTATCGGCGGGTACGCAGTATTTT
NA | TRBJ1-2 | TRBV5-1 | many | CASSLSEGDGYTF | TGCGCCAGCAGCTTGTCCGAAGGTGATGGCTACACCTTC
TRBD1 | TRBJ1-3 | TRBV29-1 | many | CSVEVNRGASGNTIYF | TGCAGCGTTGAAGTCAACAGGGGGGCCTCTGGAAACACCATATATTTT
NA | TRBJ1-1 | TRBV5-1 | many | CASSIRRLPGTTEAFF | TGCGCCAGCAGCATTCGACGGCTCCCGGGGACCACTGAAGCTTTCTTT
TRBD1 | TRBJ1-2 | TRBV20-1 | few | CSAVQGGYGYTF | TGCAGTGCTGTACAGGGGGGCTATGGCTACACCTTC
TRBD1 | TRBJ1-5 | TRBV28 | many | CASSAPDRAGQPQHF | TGTGCCAGCAGTGCGCCGGACAGGGCAGGTCAGCCCCAGCATTTT
NA | TRBJ2-3 | TRBV6-1 | NA | CASKPYQGRTDTQYF | TGTGCCAGCAAACCGTACCAAGGGCGCACAGATACGCAGTATTTT
NA | TRBJ2-7 | TRBV7-2 | NA | CASSLGPQRSEQYF | TGTGCCAGCAGCCTGGGCCCCCAAAGATCCGAGCAGTACTTC
NA | TRBJ2-7 | TRBV4-2 | many | CASSASSWGSYEQYF | TGTGCCAGCAGTGCTTCCAGCTGGGGATCCTACGAGCAGTACTTC
NA | TRBJ2-7 | TRBV6-5 | once | CATSRRGYEQYF | TGTGCCACATCAAGACGGGGCTACGAGCAGTACTTC
TRBD2 | TRBJ2-2 | TRBV4-1 | few | CASSQDSGRGTGELFF | TGCGCCAGCAGCCAAGATAGCGGGAGGGGCACCGGGGAGCTGTTTTTT
TRBD1 | TRBJ1-1 | TRBV20-1 | NA | CSAWPGQGNTEAFF | TGCAGTGCTTGGCCGGGACAGGGGAACACTGAAGCTTTCTTT
NA | TRBJ1-4 | TRBV4-1 | NA | CASSQAGGRGDEKLFF | TGCGCCAGCAGCCAAGCCGGGGGCCGCGGGGATGAAAAACTGTTTTTT
NA | TRBJ2-3 | TRBV12-3/TRBV12-4 | NA | CASGRNSNTDTQYF | TGTGCCAGCGGGCGTAATAGCAATACAGATACGCAGTATTTT
NA | TRBJ1-5 | TRBV4-2 | many | CASRVVADSNQPQHF | TGTGCCAGCAGAGTAGTGGCAGATAGCAATCAGCCCCAGCATTTT
NA | TRBJ2-7 | TRBV29-1 | NA | CSVRTAGYEQYF | TGCAGCGTTCGGACGGCGGGCTACGAGCAGTACTTC
NA | TRBJ2-7 | TRBV20-1 | once | CSAREPLAAGEQYF | TGCAGTGCTAGAGAGCCCCTCGCTGCCGGCGAGCAGTACTTC
NA | TRBJ1-5 | TRBV12-3/TRBV12-4 | few | CASSSQGPNQPQHF | TGTGCCAGCAGTTCACAGGGTCCCAATCAGCCCCAGCATTTT
TRBD1 | TRBJ2-4 | TRBV7-2 | many | CASSLDRVVIQYF | TGTGCCAGCAGCTTGGACAGGGTGGTCATTCAGTACTTC
TRBD2 | TRBJ2-7 | TRBV7-2 | many | CASSAGTSESQYF | TGTGCCAGCAGCGCCGGGACTAGTGAATCGCAATACTTC
TRBD2 | TRBJ2-7 | TRBV20-1 | few | CSLSGSHYEQYF | TGCAGTCTAAGCGGGAGTCACTACGAGCAGTACTTC
NA | TRBJ1-1 | TRBV7-8 | many | CASSLALVQGGEAFF | TGTGCCAGCAGCTTAGCGCTGGTTCAGGGTGGTGAAGCTTTCTTT
TRBD2 | TRBJ2-7 | TRBV20-1 | NA | CSASGTSGTYEQYF | TGCAGTGCTTCCGGGACTAGCGGGACCTACGAGCAGTACTTC
NA | TRBJ2-6 | TRBV4-2 | many | CASSQVVGNSGANVLTF | TGTGCCAGCAGCCAAGTAGTTGGAAACTCTGGGGCCAACGTCCTGACTTTC
TRBD2 | TRBJ2-7 | TRBV9 | NA | CASSATGRNEQYF | TGTGCCAGCAGCGCAACCGGGAGGAACGAGCAGTACTTC
NA | TRBJ2-7 | TRBV7-8 | many | CASSSRWEQYF | TGTGCCAGCAGCTCGCGTTGGGAGCAGTACTTC
NA | TRBJ1-4 | TRBV2 | many | CASSAREKLFF | TGTGCCAGCAGTGCGAGGGAAAAACTGTTTTTT
NA | TRBJ2-3 | TRBV7-3 | NA | CASSRTTSTDTQYF | TGTGCCAGCAGCCGGACTACCAGCACAGATACGCAGTATTTT
NA | TRBJ2-7 | TRBV20-1 | few | CSAKGEFSEQYF | TGCAGTGCTAAGGGCGAGTTCTCCGAGCAGTACTTC
NA | TRBJ1-3 | TRBV7-8 | many | CASSLDPGRGNTIYF | TGTGCCAGCAGCTTAGACCCCGGGCGGGGAAACACCATATATTTT
TRBD1 | TRBJ2-7 | TRBV20-1 | once | CSARRAGGSYEQYF | TGCAGTGCTAGAAGGGCAGGGGGTTCCTACGAGCAGTACTTC
TRBD2 | TRBJ2-6 | TRBV4-2 | many | CASSRLSGRILSGANVLTF | TGTGCCAGCAGCCGACTTAGCGGGAGAATTTTGAGTGGGGCCAACGTCCTGACTTTC
TRBD2 | TRBJ2-1 | TRBV6-1 | NA | CASSPRGISGSYYNEQFF | TGTGCCAGCAGCCCTAGGGGAATTAGCGGGAGTTACTACAATGAGCAGTTCTTC
NA | TRBJ2-1 | TRBV29-1 | NA | CSAKVGEADNEQFF | TGCAGCGCCAAAGTAGGAGAGGCGGACAATGAGCAGTTCTTC
NA | TRBJ2-2 | TRBV24-1 | NA | CATGRQAGELFF | TGTGCCACCGGCCGACAAGCCGGGGAGCTGTTTTTT
TRBD1 | TRBJ2-6 | TRBV20-1 | few | CSANQPQGAGANVLTF | TGCAGTGCCAACCAACCTCAGGGGGCTGGGGCCAACGTCCTGACTTTC
NA | TRBJ1-3 | TRBV7-2 | many | CASSLSPGSVSGNTIYF | TGTGCCAGCAGCTTATCTCCGGGATCAGTCTCTGGAAACACCATATATTTT
TRBD1 | TRBJ1-1 | TRBV5-1 | many | CASSGQGTNTEAFF | TGCGCCAGCTCTGGACAGGGGACGAACACTGAAGCTTTCTTT
NA | TRBJ1-2 | TRBV10-3 | NA | CAISESHRERGYTF | TGTGCCATCAGTGAGTCTCACAGGGAGCGCGGCTACACCTTC